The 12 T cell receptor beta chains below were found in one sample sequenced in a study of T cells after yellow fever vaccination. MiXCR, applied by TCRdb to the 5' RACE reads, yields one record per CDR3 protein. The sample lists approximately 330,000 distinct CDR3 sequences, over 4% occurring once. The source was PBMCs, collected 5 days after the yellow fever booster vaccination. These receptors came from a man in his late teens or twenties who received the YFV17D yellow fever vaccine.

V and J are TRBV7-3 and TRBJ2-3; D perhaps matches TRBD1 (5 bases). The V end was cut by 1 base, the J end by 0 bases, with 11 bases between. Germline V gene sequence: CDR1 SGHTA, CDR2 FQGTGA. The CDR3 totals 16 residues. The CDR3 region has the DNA TGTGCCAGCAGCTTAAGGGGCGGTTCTAGCACAGATACGCAGTATTTT. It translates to CASSLRGGSSTDTQYF.

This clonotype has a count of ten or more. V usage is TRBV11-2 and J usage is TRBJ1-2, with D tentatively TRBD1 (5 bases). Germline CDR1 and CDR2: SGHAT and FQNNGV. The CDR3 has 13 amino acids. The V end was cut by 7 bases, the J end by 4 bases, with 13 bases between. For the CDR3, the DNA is TGTGCCAGCACCCGCGGCAGGGTCTATGGCTACACCTTC. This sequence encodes CASTRGRVYGYTF. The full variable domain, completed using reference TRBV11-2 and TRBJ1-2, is EAGVAQSPRYKIIEKRQSVAFWCNPISGHATLYWYQQILGQGPKLLIQFQNNGVVDDSQLPKDRFSAERLKGVDSTLKIQPAKLEDSAVYLCASTRGRVYGYTFGSGTRLTVV.

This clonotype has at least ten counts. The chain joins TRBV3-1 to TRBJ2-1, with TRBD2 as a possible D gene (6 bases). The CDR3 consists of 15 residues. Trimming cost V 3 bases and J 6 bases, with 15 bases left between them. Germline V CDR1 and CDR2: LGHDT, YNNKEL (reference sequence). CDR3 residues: CASSQMIGGSNEQFF. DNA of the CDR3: TGTGCCAGCAGCCAGATGATTGGGGGGTCCAATGAGCAGTTCTTC.

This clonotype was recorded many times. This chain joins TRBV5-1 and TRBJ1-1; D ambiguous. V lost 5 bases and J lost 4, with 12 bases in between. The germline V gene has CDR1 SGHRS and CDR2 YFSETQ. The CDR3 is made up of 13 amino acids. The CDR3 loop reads CASRNDPGTEAFF. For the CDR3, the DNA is TGCGCCAGCAGGAACGACCCGGGCACTGAAGCTTTCTTT.

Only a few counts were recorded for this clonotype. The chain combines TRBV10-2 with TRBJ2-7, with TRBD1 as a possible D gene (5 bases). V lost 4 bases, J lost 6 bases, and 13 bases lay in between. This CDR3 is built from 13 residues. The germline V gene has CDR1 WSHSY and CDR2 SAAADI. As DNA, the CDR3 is TGCGCCAGCAGTGGGACATGGGGTAGCGAGCAGTACTTC. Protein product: CASSGTWGSEQYF.

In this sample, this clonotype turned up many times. CDR3 coding DNA: TGCGCCAGCAGCCGCGCTATTGTGGGTACCAAAAACATTCAGTACTTC. Translation gives CASSRAIVGTKNIQYF. The chain is built from TRBV5-1 and TRBJ2-4; D remains unclear. V lost 4 bases to trimming and J lost 2 bases, with 16 bases between them. In germline, CDR1 is SGHRS, CDR2 YFSETQ. This CDR3 contains 16 residues.

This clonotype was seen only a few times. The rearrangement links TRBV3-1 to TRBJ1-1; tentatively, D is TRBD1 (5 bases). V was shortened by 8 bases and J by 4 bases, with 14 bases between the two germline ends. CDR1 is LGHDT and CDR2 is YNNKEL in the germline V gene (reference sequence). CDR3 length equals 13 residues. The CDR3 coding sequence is TGTGCCAGCTCCGGGGACGGTGGCACTGAAGCTTTCTTT. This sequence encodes CASSGDGGTEAFF. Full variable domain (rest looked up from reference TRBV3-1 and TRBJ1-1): DTAVSQTPKYLVTQMGNDKSIKCEQNLGHDTMYWYKQDSKKFLKIMFSYNNKELIINETVPNRFSPKSPDKAHLNLHINSLELGDSAVYFCASSGDGGTEAFFGQGTRLTVV.

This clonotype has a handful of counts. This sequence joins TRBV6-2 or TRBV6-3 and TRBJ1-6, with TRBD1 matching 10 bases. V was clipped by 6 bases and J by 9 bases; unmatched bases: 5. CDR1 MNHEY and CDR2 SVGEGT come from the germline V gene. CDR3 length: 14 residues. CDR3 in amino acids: CASRLTGGGSPLHF. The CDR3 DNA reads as TGTGCCAGCAGATTGACAGGGGGCGGTTCACCCCTCCACTTT.

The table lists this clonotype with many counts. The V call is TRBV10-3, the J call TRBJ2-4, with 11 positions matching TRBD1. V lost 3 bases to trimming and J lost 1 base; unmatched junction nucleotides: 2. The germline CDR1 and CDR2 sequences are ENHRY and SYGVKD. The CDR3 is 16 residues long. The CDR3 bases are TGTGCCATCAGTGACGGACAGGGGGCTGCCAAAAACATTCAGTACTTC. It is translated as CAISDGQGAAKNIQYF.

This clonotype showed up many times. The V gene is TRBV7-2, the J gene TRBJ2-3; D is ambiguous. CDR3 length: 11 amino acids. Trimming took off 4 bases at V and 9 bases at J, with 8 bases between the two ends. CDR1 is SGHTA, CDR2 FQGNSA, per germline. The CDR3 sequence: CASSSTRTQYF. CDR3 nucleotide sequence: TGTGCCAGCAGCTCCACACGAACGCAGTATTTT.

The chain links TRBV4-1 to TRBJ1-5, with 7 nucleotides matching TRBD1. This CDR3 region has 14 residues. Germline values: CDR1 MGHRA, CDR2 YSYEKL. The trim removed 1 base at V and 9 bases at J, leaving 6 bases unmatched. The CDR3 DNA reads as TGCGCCAGCAGCCAAGTTGGGACAGCAGGGCCCCAGCATTTT. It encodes CASSQVGTAGPQHF.

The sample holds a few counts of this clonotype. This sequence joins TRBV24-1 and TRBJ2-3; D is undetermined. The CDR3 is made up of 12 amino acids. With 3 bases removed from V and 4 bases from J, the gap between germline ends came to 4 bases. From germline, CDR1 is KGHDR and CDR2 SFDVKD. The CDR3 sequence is CATSDRADTQYF. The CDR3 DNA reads TGTGCCACCAGTGATAGGGCAGATACGCAGTATTTT.